The T cell receptor (beta chain) described here comes from a study of low-dose radiotherapy and immunotherapy resistance in tumors. At the level of the study: Oral administration of aspirin 300 mg daily occurred for four cycles, commencing at cycle 1 day 1.

The sample holds many counts of this clonotype. The time point is: before trial treatment. The therapy administered to donors comprised nivolumab, ipilimumab, aspirin, low-dose cyclophosphamide and low-dose radiotherapy. Eligible patients bore advanced solid tumors devoid of tumor-infiltrating lymphocytes. Trimming cost V 3 bases and J 2 bases, with 11 bases left between them. Per germline, CDR1 SGHRS and CDR2 YFSETQ. CDR3 length: 14 amino acids. TRAV- and TRBV-specific primers were used for first-strand cDNA, which covered alpha and beta chains. PCR amplification of the TCRs was performed with Phusion for approximately 20 PCR cycles, and it relied on a constant-region primer together with a V-primer adapter. Amplification (by in vitro transcription) was performed on isolated mRNA. Using its own MiXCR run on the reads, TCRdb lists one record per CDR3 protein. This sample has 75,000 to 95,000 distinct CDR3 sequences, with approximately 20% found just once.

The TCR comes from a male donor with prostate cancer. Specimen: PBMCs, collected before treatment. The rearrangement joins TRBV5-1 to TRBJ1-2; a weak D match, TRBD1 (5 bases). The DNA for the CDR3 is TGCGCCAGCAGCTGGAACGGACAAAACTATGGCTACACCTTC. It yields the protein CASSWNGQNYGYTF.